This TCR beta chain was identified during a study of T cells in Graves' hyperthyroidism and ophthalmopathy (dated by TCRdb to about 2019). The study in broad terms: Peripheral blood was collected at initial diagnosis, before any treatment. TCR Vbeta CDR3 sequencing of 120 to 150 peripheral blood samples (fewer than 45 ophthalmopathy, 75 to 85 hyperthyroidism and 17 progressor patients) is reported in the paper. Prospective prediction of ophthalmopathy was tested in an independent validation cohort consisting of roughly 20 hyperthyroidism patients and around 17 patients who later progressed to ophthalmopathy. In about six Graves' hyperthyroidism patients, the study also compared T-cell repertoires from thyroid tissue with T-cell repertoires from blood. After blood sampling, hyperthyroidism patients were treated with methimazole at a starting dose of 30 mg daily, and ophthalmopathy patients were treated with high-dose intravenous methylprednisolone. The approximately 98 discovery patients were randomly divided into training and test sets at a 7:3 ratio. TCR V-J signatures able to tell the groups apart were searched for in a discovery cohort of 95 to 100 patients, of whom over 40 had Graves' ophthalmopathy and more than 55 had stable Graves' hyperthyroidism.

The study at large found these results: A model built on a 13 V-J signature distinguished ophthalmopathy from stable hyperthyroidism, reaching roughly 88% sensitivity and around 81% specificity in cross-validation and 80%/75% in testing. Sample size was not statistically predetermined, and investigators were not blinded to group allocation. Most expanded thyroid clonotypes (frequency above 0.001) were also found in blood, which suggests that blood repertoires may mirror thyroid immune responses. In validation, progression to ophthalmopathy was predicted by the model with roughly 71% sensitivity and around 75% specificity, a median of about 6.4 months before onset.

The CDR3, from cysteine to phenylalanine, totals 16 residues. CDR3 DNA is the only sequence kept; it has 48 bases, read in frame from the first base. The V end loses 0 bases and the J end loses 3 bases, and a stretch of 13 bases separates them. The germline V gene (reference sequence) supplies CDR1 LGHDT and CDR2 YNNKEL. Ophthalmopathy patients had moderately to severely active disease, Clinical Activity Score of at least 3, NOSPECS grade of at least 4, and duration under 3 months. Exclusion was applied to patients with uncontrolled infections, other autoimmune diseases, pregnancy or lactation. Diagnoses relied on clinical symptoms, serum thyroxine and TRAb, thyroid ultrasound and orbital computed tomography. PBMCs were separated from over 9 ml of fresh peripheral blood using Ficoll-Paque density gradient centrifugation. Total RNA was extracted using Trizol reagent, and RNA quality was assessed on an Agilent 2100 Bioanalyzer.

TCR beta CDR3 regions were amplified from RNA transcripts. For the first round of RT-PCR on the TCR CDR3, the HTBI primer set was used together with the Qiagen OneStep RT-PCR kit. Libraries were constructed in a second round of multiplex PCR, after which size selection and purification were carried out. Libraries were sequenced paired-end with 100 bp reads on an Illumina HiSeq2000. Processing in the source paper ran as follows. SOAPnuke was used to process the raw data, with reads discarded if the reads contained adapters or uncalled bases, had a mean Phred below 15, or lacked an exact constant-primer or identifier match. High-quality paired reads were merged using COPE v1.2.5, and each unique nucleotide sequence was defined as a clonotype. MiTCR v1.1 was used to align the clonotypes against IMGT TRBV, TRBD and TRBJ reference segments. Analysis was restricted to V-J combinations with a frequency above 0.0001, which covered approximately 99% of repertoires. A TCS score was defined as the ratio of F50 (clonal expansion) to E x V (chaos), with BLOSUM62-based TCRdist applied between CDR3 peptides within each V-J. Welch's t-statistics and random forest reduced 450 to 600 V-J features to about 13, which were used in a naive Bayes classifier (R e1071). The public reads were run again by TCRdb, first through fastp at Q25 and then through MiXCR, and only productive beta chains were kept. Every distinct CDR3 protein forms one entry, paired with its most common genes and DNA. The V and J calls were not made by the authors but by TCRdb's processing. In this sample the table shows hundreds of thousands of distinct CDR3 sequences, 16% of which occur a single time. Jointly, the top ten make up around 30% of the sample.

There are many counts of this clonotype. Its cognate antigen has yet to be identified. It has no much larger one-base neighbor in the sample; base qualities were not kept. This TCR was recovered from a young woman with Graves' ophthalmopathy. The V and J genes are TRBV3-1 and TRBJ2-3, and perhaps TRBD2 as D gene, on 6 matching bases. The sample was blood. The sequence in DNA is TGTGCCAGCAGCCAAGATCCGATGGGGAGGACAGATACGCAGTATTTT. This encodes CASSQDPMGRTDTQYF.